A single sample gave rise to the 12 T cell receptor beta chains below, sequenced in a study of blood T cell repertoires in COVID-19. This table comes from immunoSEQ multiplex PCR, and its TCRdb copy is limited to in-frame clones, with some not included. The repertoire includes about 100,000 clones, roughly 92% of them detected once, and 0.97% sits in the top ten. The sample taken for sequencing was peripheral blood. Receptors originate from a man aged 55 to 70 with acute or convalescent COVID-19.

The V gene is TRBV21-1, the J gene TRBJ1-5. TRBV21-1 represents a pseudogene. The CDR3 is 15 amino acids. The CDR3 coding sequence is TGTGCCAGCAGCAAAGTCAAGGTGGACTTCCAGCCCCAGCATTTT. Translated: CASSKVKVDFQPQHF.

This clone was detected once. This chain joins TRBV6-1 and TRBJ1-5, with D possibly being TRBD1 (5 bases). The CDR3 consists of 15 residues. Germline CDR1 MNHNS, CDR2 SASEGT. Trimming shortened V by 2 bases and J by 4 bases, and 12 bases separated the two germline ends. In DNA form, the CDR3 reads TGTGCCAGCAGTGAAAATAGGGGATGGAATCAGCCCCAGCATTTT. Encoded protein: CASSENRGWNQPQHF.

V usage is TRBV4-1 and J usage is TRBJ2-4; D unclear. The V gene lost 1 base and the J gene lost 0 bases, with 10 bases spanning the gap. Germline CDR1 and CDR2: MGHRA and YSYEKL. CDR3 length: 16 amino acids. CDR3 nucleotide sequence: TGCGCCAGCAGCCAAGGGGCCATTCTAGCCAAAAACATTCAGTACTTC. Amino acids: CASSQGAILAKNIQYF.

The CDR3 DNA is TGCGCCACCCAGATATATAGCGGGAGGGCCGGTTACAATGAGCAGTTCTTC. Translating it yields CATQIYSGRAGYNEQFF. The V gene is TRBV10-2, the J gene TRBJ2-1; 11 nucleotides agree with TRBD2. V gave up 10 bases and J gave up 4 bases; unmatched junction bases: 15. The CDR3 spans 17 residues. Per germline, CDR1 WSHSY and CDR2 SAAADI.

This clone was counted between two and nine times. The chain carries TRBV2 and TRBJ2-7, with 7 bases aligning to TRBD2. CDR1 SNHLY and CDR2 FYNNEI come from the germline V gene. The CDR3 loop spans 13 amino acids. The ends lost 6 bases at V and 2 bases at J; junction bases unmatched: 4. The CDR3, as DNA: TGTGCCAGCAGGTACGGGACTACCTACGAGCAGTACTTC. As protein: CASRYGTTYEQYF.

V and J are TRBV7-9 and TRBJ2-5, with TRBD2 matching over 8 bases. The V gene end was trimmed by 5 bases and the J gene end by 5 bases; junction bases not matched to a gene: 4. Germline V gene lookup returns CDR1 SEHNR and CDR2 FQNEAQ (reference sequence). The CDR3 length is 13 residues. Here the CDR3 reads CASSTGGRETQYF. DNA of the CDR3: TGTGCCAGCAGCACAGGCGGGAGGGAGACCCAGTACTTC.

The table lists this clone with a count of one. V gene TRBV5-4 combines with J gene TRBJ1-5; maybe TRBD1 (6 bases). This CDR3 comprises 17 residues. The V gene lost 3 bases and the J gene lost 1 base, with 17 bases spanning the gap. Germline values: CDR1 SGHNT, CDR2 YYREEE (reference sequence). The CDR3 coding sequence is TGTGCCAGCAGCTCGTCCGGGGGGGGCCTCAGCAATCAGCCCCAGCATTTT. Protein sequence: CASSSSGGGLSNQPQHF.

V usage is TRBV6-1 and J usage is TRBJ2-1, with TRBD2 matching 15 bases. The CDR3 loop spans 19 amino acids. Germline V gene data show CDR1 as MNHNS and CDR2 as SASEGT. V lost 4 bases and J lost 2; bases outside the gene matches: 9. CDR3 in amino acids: CASSGDGTSGRRTYNEQFF. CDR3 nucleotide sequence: TGTGCCAGCAGTGGAGATGGGACTAGCGGGAGGAGAACCTACAATGAGCAGTTCTTC.

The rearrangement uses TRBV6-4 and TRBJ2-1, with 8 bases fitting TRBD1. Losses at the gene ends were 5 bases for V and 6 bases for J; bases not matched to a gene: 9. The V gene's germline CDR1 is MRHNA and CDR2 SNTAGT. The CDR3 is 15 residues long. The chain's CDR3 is CASSLGQGGFNEQFF. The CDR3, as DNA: TGTGCCAGCAGTCTCGGACAGGGAGGTTTCAATGAGCAGTTCTTC.

CDR3 DNA sequence: TGTGCCATAGGGACAGGGGGAAATGGAAACACCATATATTTT. This translates into CAIGTGGNGNTIYF. V is TRBV10-3 and J is TRBJ1-3, with TRBD1 identical over 11 bases. CDR1 and CDR2 from the germline V gene are ENHRY and SYGVKD. J was trimmed by 3 bases and V by 9 bases; bases with no gene match: 4. The CDR3 is made up of 14 amino acids.

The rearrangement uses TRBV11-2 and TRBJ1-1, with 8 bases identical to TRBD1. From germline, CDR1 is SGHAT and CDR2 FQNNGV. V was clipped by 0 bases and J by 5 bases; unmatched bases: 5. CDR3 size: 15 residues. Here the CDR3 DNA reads TGTGCCAGCAGCTTAGATAGCAGGGGGCTTACTGAAGCTTTCTTT. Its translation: CASSLDSRGLTEAFF.

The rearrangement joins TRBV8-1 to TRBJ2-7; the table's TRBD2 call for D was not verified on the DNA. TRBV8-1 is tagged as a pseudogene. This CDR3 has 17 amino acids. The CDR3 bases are TGTGGCAGTGCATCCGCAGCCTCTAGCTCCGGGGGCTACGAGCAGTACGTC. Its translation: CGSASAASSSGGYEQYV.